The table lists the clone carrying this T cell receptor beta chain with many counts. What it binds is unknown. The source of the sample is a study of T cells in Graves' hyperthyroidism and ophthalmopathy. TCR beta CDR3 region amplification was performed from RNA transcripts. Using the HTBI primer set, a first-round RT-PCR was run on the TCR CDR3. TCRdb passed the multiplex PCR reads through MiXCR, listing each CDR3 protein once. The sample lists fewer than 850,000 distinct CDR3 sequences; roughly 17% were seen once. The diagnoses drew upon clinical symptoms, serum thyroxine and TRAb, thyroid ultrasound and orbital computed tomography. The CDR3 loop spans 14 amino acids. Trimming removed 9 bases from V and 5 bases from J; junction bases left unmatched: 10. The germline CDR1 and CDR2 sequences are SGHAT and FQNNGV. Overall study findings and caveats: Most thyroid clonotypes expanded above 0.001 were also detected in blood.

This clonotype was obtained from a man aged 50-60 years with Graves' hyperthyroidism. This chain joins TRBV11-2 and TRBJ2-7; TRBD1 agrees at 10 bases. Specimen: blood. The CDR3 sequence is CASVQGQGINEQYF. The CDR3 region has the DNA TGTGCCAGTGTCCAGGGACAGGGGATCAACGAGCAGTACTTC.